The 14 T cell receptor beta chains presented below share a single source sample, sequenced in a study of long-term antiretroviral therapy in people with HIV. Researchers ran immunoSEQ v3.0 at survey level. Data came from immunoSEQ multiplex PCR; TCRdb stores just in-frame clones and leaves some out. Of some 15,000 clones listed, more than 75% were seen once; the top ten hold around 11%. Material: unsorted PBMCs, obtained 0.7 years before starting antiretroviral therapy. The receptors shown here come from a man aged 45-65 years with HIV.

This chain connects TRBV6-5 to TRBJ1-5, with D possibly matching TRBD1 (5 bases). V lost 0 bases, J lost 4 bases, and 10 bases lay in between. The CDR3 is 15 residues long. CDR1 is MNHEY and CDR2 is SVGAGI in the germline V gene. In DNA form, the CDR3 reads TGTGCCAGCAGTTACTCCGGGGGGACGAATCAGCCCCAGCATTTT. Translation: CASSYSGGTNQPQHF.

V and J are TRBV6-5 and TRBJ1-1, with D tentatively TRBD1 (6 bases). With 1 base removed from V and 3 bases from J, the gap between germline ends came to 12 bases. CDR1 is MNHEY and CDR2 is SVGAGI in the germline V gene. The CDR3 length is 15 residues. This CDR3 reads CASSYWRTAYTEAFF. The CDR3 DNA follows: TGTGCCAGCAGTTACTGGCGGACAGCCTACACTGAAGCTTTCTTT.

The chain has TRBV5-1 and TRBJ1-3, with D possibly being TRBD1 (6 bases). Germline V gene sequence: CDR1 SGHRS, CDR2 YFSETQ. Trimming cost V 3 bases and J 4 bases, with 11 bases left between them. This CDR3 spans 14 amino acids. The CDR3 region has the DNA TGCGCCAGCAGCTCCGGGGGGCAAGGAAACACCATATATTTT. Amino acids: CASSSGGQGNTIYF.

This chain joins TRBV18 and TRBJ2-1; 13 bases map to TRBD2. J lost 0 bases, V lost 2 bases, and 10 bases had no gene match. Looked up from germline, CDR1 is KGHSH and CDR2 is LQKENI. The CDR3 spans 20 residues. CDR3 protein: CASSPGTSGTIQFSYNEQFF. The CDR3 region has the DNA TGTGCCAGCTCACCAGGGACTAGCGGGACCATTCAATTCTCCTACAATGAGCAGTTCTTC.

This chain links TRBV7-8 with TRBJ2-2; D is unclear. Germline V CDR1 and CDR2: SGHVS, FQNEAQ. CDR3 length: 18 residues. The V end was cut by 2 bases, the J end by 3 bases, with 19 bases between. The chain's CDR3 is CASSLRSLRGEDTGELFF. As DNA, the CDR3 is TGTGCCAGCAGCTTACGGTCCCTACGTGGCGAGGACACCGGGGAGCTGTTTTTT.

By share, this clone counts as hyperexpanded. The chain couples TRBV7-2 to TRBJ2-7; D is unclear. V was shortened by 0 bases and J by 4 bases, with 19 bases between the two germline ends. Germline CDR1 reads SGHTA; CDR2 reads FQGNSA. CDR3 length equals 17 residues. CDR3 residues: CASSLAPPSGGLYEQYF. CDR3 bases: TGTGCCAGCAGCTTAGCCCCTCCCTCAGGTGGCCTGTACGAGCAGTACTTC. The full variable domain, in which reference TRBV7-2 and TRBJ2-7 provide the parts outside the CDR3, is GAGVSQSPSNKVTEKGKDVELRCDPISGHTALYWYRQSLGQGLEFLIYFQGNSAPDKSGLPSDRFSAERTGGSVSTLTIQRTQQEDSAVYLCASSLAPPSGGLYEQYFGPGTRLTVT.

The chain couples TRBV18 to TRBJ1-1, with D hard to call. This CDR3 has 13 residues. Germline-derived CDR1 and CDR2 are KGHSH and LQKENI. The ends were cut back, 6 bases at V and 0 bases at J, with 8 bases in the middle. The CDR3 protein is CASSEDLNTEAFF. CDR3 sequence (DNA): TGTGCCAGCTCCGAAGATCTGAACACTGAAGCTTTCTTT. Together with reference TRBV18 and TRBJ1-1, the CDR3 gives the full variable domain: NAGVMQNPRHLVRRRGQEARLRCSPMKGHSHVYWYRQLPEEGLKFMVYLQKENIIDESGMPKERFSAEFPKEGPSILRIQQVVRGDSAAYFCASSEDLNTEAFFGQGTRLTVV.

This chain joins TRBV29-1 and TRBJ2-7; the D is unclear. CDR1 is SQVTM, CDR2 ANQGSEA, per germline. With 0 bases removed from V and 5 bases from J, the gap between germline ends came to 11 bases. The CDR3 totals 13 residues. CDR3 DNA: TGCAGCGTTGAAGATCCAGTTTCGGACGAGCAGTACTTC. It codes for CSVEDPVSDEQYF.

The rearrangement links TRBV11-2 to TRBJ2-7; D call uncertain. The CDR3 spans 18 residues. Germline V gene lookup returns CDR1 SGHAT and CDR2 FQNNGV. V shed 8 bases and J shed 0 bases, with 26 bases lying between them. CDR3: CASFFSVGPPYGSYEQYF. The DNA of the CDR3 is TGTGCCAGCTTCTTTTCGGTTGGACCCCCCTATGGCTCCTACGAGCAGTACTTC.

The chain employs TRBV10-3 and TRBJ2-2; D remains unclear. Trimming left V 3 bases short and J 1 base short, with 6 bases between. Germline CDR1 and CDR2: ENHRY and SYGVKD. CDR3 size: 14 residues. CDR3 residues: CAISEGQNTGELFF. DNA of the CDR3: TGTGCCATCAGTGAAGGGCAGAACACCGGGGAGCTGTTTTTT.

The gene calls are TRBV9 and TRBJ2-7, with D unclear. CDR1 is SGDLS, CDR2 YYNGEE, per germline. The V gene lost 1 base and the J gene lost 2 bases, with 10 bases spanning the gap. The CDR3 loop spans 14 amino acids. DNA for the CDR3: TGTGCCAGCAGCGTATACGGCGATACCTACGAGCAGTACTTC. This gives the protein CASSVYGDTYEQYF.

The gene calls are TRBV6-6 and TRBJ1-1; D ambiguous. V lost 5 bases and J lost 3, with 10 bases in between. CDR3 length equals 13 residues. Per germline, CDR1 MNHNY and CDR2 SVGAGI (reference sequence). CDR3: CASSQDSYTEAFF. In DNA form, the CDR3 reads TGTGCCAGCAGTCAGGACTCCTACACTGAAGCTTTCTTT.

CDR3: CASSPLGGGASDTQYF. CDR3 DNA: TGCGCCAGCAGCCCGCTGGGCGGGGGGGCGTCAGATACGCAGTATTTT. The chain is built from TRBV5-1 and TRBJ2-3; 9 nucleotides agree with TRBD2. J was trimmed by 4 bases and V by 4 bases; bases with no gene match: 10. Germline lookup yields CDR1 SGHRS and CDR2 YFSETQ. The CDR3 runs to 16 residues.

This chain's CDR3 is CASSPRARQAFF. CDR3 nucleotide sequence: TGTGCCAGCAGCCCCCGGGCTCGGCAAGCTTTCTTT. The chain is built from TRBV5-5 and TRBJ1-1; no clear D gene. The V end was cut by 4 bases, the J end by 9 bases, with 13 bases between. Looked up from germline, CDR1 is SGHKS and CDR2 is YYEKEE (reference sequence). The CDR3 sequence is 12 residues long.